These 15 T cell receptor beta chains were sequenced from one sample in a study of blood T cell repertoires in COVID-19. Clones were read by immunoSEQ multiplex PCR, and TCRdb kept only the in-frame ones, dropping some. Of about 210,000 clones in the sample, 75% to 90% were seen once. The specimen was PBMCs or T cells enriched from blood (not recorded which). The receptors originated from a woman in her 30s who had been exposed to COVID-19.

In its sample, this clone is medium-sized. V is TRBV2 and J is TRBJ1-1, with D unresolved. CDR3 length equals 12 residues. The germline gives CDR1 SNHLY, CDR2 FYNNEI. Trimming took 6 bases from V and 7 from J, leaving 12 bases between them. CDR3 protein: CASSPWAGEAFF. CDR3 nucleotide sequence: TGTGCCAGCAGCCCATGGGCGGGTGAAGCTTTCTTT. Full variable domain (rest looked up from reference TRBV2 and TRBJ1-1): EPEVTQTPSHQVTQMGQEVILRCVPISNHLYFYWYRQILGQKVEFLVSFYNNEISEKSEIFDDQFSVERPDGSNFTLKIRSTKLEDSAMYFCASSPWAGEAFFGQGTRLTVV.

This clone has a single count. This rearrangement joins TRBV6-5 to TRBJ2-5; no firm D call. CDR1 and CDR2 (germline): MNHEY, SVGAGI. The V end lost 2 bases, the J end lost 2 bases, and 6 bases lay between the germline ends. CDR3 length: 13 residues. The DNA for the CDR3 is TGTGCCAGCAGTTACGGCCGTCAAGAGACCCAGTACTTC. Encoded protein: CASSYGRQETQYF.

The rearrangement joins TRBV5-1 to TRBJ1-2; TRBD1 aligns across 9 bases. The CDR3 contains 16 residues. Germline V gene lookup returns CDR1 SGHRS and CDR2 YFSETQ. The V segment lost 0 bases and the J segment 7 bases; nucleotides outside the gene matches: 10. CDR3 sequence reads: CASSLAPSDRGVGYTF. For the CDR3, the DNA is TGCGCCAGCAGCTTGGCTCCTTCGGACAGGGGAGTTGGCTACACCTTC.

In nucleotides, the CDR3 is TGTGCCAGCAGCCACCGGGACAATCGCTCACCCCTCCACTTT. Its protein is CASSHRDNRSPLHF. This chain joins TRBV5-6 and TRBJ1-6, with D tentatively TRBD1 (6 bases). The V end was cut by 4 bases, the J end by 10 bases, with 15 bases between. Germline CDR1 SGHDT, CDR2 YYEEEE. This CDR3 comprises 14 residues.

The J gene is TRBJ1-6, the V gene TRBV6-1, with a tentative D call TRBD1 (6 bases). The V gene lost 1 base and the J gene lost 17 bases, with 21 bases spanning the gap. Germline lookup yields CDR1 MNHNS and CDR2 SASEGT. The CDR3 has 15 amino acids. The CDR3 spells CASSEGRRGPLAFHF. The CDR3 DNA follows: TGTGCCAGCAGTGAAGGGAGGCGGGGGCCGCTAGCCTTCCACTTT.

V is TRBV29-1 and J is TRBJ2-3, with TRBD2 matching 7 bases. CDR3 length: 13 residues. Germline V gene sequence: CDR1 SQVTM, CDR2 ANQGSEA. The CDR3 protein is CSGRRGSTDTQYF. The CDR3 DNA is TGCAGTGGAAGGCGGGGGAGCACAGATACGCAGTATTTT.

The chain uses TRBV5-1 and TRBJ2-7, with D possibly being TRBD1 (5 bases). Trimming cost V 5 bases and J 6 bases, with 9 bases left between them. Germline assignment: CDR1 SGHRS and CDR2 YFSETQ. The CDR3 is 11 amino acids. The CDR3 bases are TGCGCCAGCAGAAAAGGGGTCGAGCAGTACTTC. Translation: CASRKGVEQYF.

The chain has TRBV2 and TRBJ1-5; D perhaps matches TRBD1 (5 bases). The CDR3 covers 14 residues. Between the trimmed V and J ends, which lost 2 bases and 3 bases, there was a span of 8 bases. Germline assignment: CDR1 SNHLY and CDR2 FYNNEI. The DNA of the CDR3 is TGTGCCAGCAGTGAATCAGGGTACAATCAGCCCCAGCATTTT. Protein: CASSESGYNQPQHF.

The chain is built from TRBV6-1 and TRBJ1-1; TRBD1 aligns across 7 bases. Germline V gene lookup returns CDR1 MNHNS and CDR2 SASEGT. J lost 1 base, V lost 4 bases, and 9 bases had no gene match. The CDR3 contains 16 residues. DNA of the CDR3: TGTGCCAGCAGTGCGGACAGGACCTGGGGGAACACTGAAGCTTTCTTT. Residues: CASSADRTWGNTEAFF.

The sample holds one count of this clone. The sample has other DNA sequences that encode this CDR3 too. V gene TRBV11-3 combines with J gene TRBJ2-5; no clear D gene. The CDR3 covers 12 residues. The V end was cut by 6 bases, the J end by 0 bases, with 5 bases between. The germline CDR1 and CDR2 sequences are SGHNT and YENEEA. CDR3 amino acids: CASSQDQETQYF. In DNA form, the CDR3 reads TGTGCCAGCAGTCAGGACCAAGAGACCCAGTACTTC.

V usage is TRBV11-3 and J usage is TRBJ2-3; the match to TRBD1 covers 9 bases. This CDR3 comprises 19 residues. The germline V gene encodes CDR1 SGHNT and CDR2 YENEEA. The V and J ends lost 5 bases and 1 base, in that order; junction bases with no gene match: 16. The CDR3 here is CASSPIGLVRDRGTDTQYF. The CDR3 nucleotides are TGTGCCAGCAGCCCGATCGGGTTGGTGCGGGACAGGGGCACAGATACGCAGTATTTT.

The J gene is TRBJ1-2, the V gene TRBV9, with TRBD1 matching 7 bases. The V segment lost 3 bases and the J segment 4 bases; nucleotides outside the gene matches: 6. CDR3 length equals 14 residues. Germline V gives CDR1 SGDLS, CDR2 YYNGEE. For the CDR3, the DNA is TGTGCCAGCAGCGAAACCGGGACAGCCTATGGCTACACCTTC. This encodes CASSETGTAYGYTF.

V gene TRBV30 combines with J gene TRBJ1-2; D gene unclear. The CDR3 consists of 15 residues. Trimming cost V 3 bases and J 4 bases, with 18 bases left between them. Germline assignment: CDR1 GTSNPN and CDR2 SVGIG (reference sequence). The CDR3 region has the DNA TGTGCCTGGAGATCAGGTCAACATAGGTTCTATGGCTACACCTTC. Encoded protein: CAWRSGQHRFYGYTF.

The chain links TRBV6-1 to TRBJ1-3, with no clear D. Germline CDR1 is MNHNS and CDR2 is SASEGT. CDR3 size: 17 residues. V lost 4 bases, J lost 7 bases, and 23 bases lay in between. CDR3 amino acids: CASSASGLQHDFNTIYF. The DNA of the CDR3 is TGTGCCAGCAGTGCCTCCGGCCTGCAGCATGACTTTAACACCATATATTTT.

The chain combines TRBV12-5 with TRBJ1-1; 7 nucleotides agree with TRBD1. This CDR3 region has 14 residues. In germline, CDR1 is LGHNT, CDR2 FRNRAP. After removal of 8 bases from V and 7 bases from J, the junction contained 13 bases not matched to a gene. The CDR3 DNA follows: TGTGCTAGTTGTGCCCATGACAGGGTCGGTGAAGCTTTCTTT. It specifies CASCAHDRVGEAFF.